This T cell receptor (beta chain) was observed in a study of cytomegalovirus exposure and HLA in healthy donors. Study-level background: As an earlier analysis found, some 170 million T cells yielded about 120 million unique TCR beta sequences. Within an early data release were around 80 million unique TCRs drawn from HLA-typed donors.

Points from the study as a whole: Using the classifier, cytomegalovirus status was reportedly diagnosed with high specificity and sensitivity. In a later analysis, productive TCRs from donors in an Asian-associated ancestry cluster reportedly carried fewer N-insertions than the cohort mean.

Amplification used 60 Vbeta primers and 13 Jbeta primers. Produced via immunoSEQ multiplex PCR; TCRdb's table is partial and in-frame only. The sample shows approximately 190,000 clones, approximately 84% of them seen only once. In regard to this clone: The target antigen is unknown.

CDR3 length: 14 amino acids. The V and J ends lost 8 bases and 2 bases respectively, with 15 bases between them. Germline-derived CDR1 and CDR2 are MNHEY and SVGAGI. The TCR sequence derives from a man between 50 and 59 years old in good health and CMV-seronegative. The chain has TRBV6-5 and TRBJ1-2; D is ambiguous. The sample was PBMCs. The CDR3 DNA sequence: TGTGCCAGCCGCGGAGTGGGTCAGAACTATGGCTACACCTTC. Protein sequence: CASRGVGQNYGYTF.